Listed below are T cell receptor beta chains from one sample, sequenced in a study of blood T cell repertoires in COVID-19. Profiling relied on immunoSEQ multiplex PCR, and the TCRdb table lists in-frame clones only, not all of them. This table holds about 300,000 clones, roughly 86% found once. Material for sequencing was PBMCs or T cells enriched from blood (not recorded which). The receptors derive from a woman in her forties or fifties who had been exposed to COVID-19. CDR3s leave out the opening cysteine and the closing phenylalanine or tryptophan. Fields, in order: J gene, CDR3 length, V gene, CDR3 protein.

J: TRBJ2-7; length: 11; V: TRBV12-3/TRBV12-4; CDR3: ANSGTRSSEQY
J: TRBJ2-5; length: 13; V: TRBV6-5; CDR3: ASSYTRTGKETQY
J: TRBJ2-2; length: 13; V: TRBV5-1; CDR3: ASSSGTPNTGELF
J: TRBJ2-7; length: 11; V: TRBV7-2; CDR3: ASSIDRTYEQY
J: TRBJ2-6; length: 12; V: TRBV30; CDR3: AWNTGSWANVLT
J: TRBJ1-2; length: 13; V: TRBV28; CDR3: ASSLGPQGGYGYT
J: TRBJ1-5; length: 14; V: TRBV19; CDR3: ASSIDRSTSNQPQH
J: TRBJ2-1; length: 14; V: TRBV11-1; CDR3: ASSSGGAGGRNEQF
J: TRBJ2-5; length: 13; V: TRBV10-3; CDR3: AMNSGTGVGETQY
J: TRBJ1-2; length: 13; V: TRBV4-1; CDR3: ASSQDPSINYGYT
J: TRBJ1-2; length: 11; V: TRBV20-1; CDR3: SASIGGIYGYT
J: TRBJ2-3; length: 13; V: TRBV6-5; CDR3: ASRRLTTSTDTQY
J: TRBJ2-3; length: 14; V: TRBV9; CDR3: ASSASGRLIGDTQY
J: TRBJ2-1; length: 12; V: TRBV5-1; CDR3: ASSLELARVEQF
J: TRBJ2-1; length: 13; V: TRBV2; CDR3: ASQGVPLGYNEQF
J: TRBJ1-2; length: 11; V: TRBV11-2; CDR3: ASSLGANYGYT
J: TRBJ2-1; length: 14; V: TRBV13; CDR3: ASSPSYSGGYNEQF
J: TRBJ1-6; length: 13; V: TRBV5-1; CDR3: ASSLESPADSPLH
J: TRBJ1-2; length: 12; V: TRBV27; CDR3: ASGQGYPNYGYT
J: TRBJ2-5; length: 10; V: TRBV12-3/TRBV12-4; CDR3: ASSKAVSGQY
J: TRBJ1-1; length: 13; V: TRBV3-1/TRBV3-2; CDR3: ASSHRGPLNTEAF
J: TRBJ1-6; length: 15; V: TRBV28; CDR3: ASRLSRGRPYNSPLH
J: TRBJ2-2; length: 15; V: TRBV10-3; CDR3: AISDWRGGTNTGELF
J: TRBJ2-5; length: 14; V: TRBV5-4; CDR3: ASSSPASGVQETQY
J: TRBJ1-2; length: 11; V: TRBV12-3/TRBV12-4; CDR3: ASSFRDTYGYT
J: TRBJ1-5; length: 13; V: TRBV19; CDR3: ASSPPGQPHQPQH
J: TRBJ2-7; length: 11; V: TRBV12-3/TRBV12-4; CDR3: ASSQGFTYEQY
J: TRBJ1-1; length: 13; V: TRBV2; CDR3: ASKAGGRSATEAF
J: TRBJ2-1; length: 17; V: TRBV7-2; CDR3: ASSLVWMSGGGLRNEQF
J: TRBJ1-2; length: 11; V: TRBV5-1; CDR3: ASSPDGRGGYT
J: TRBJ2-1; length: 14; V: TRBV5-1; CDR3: ASSLPGGARFNEQF
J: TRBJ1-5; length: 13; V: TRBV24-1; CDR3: ATSKGGEGNQPQH
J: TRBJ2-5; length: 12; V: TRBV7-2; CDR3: ASSLGGVQETQY
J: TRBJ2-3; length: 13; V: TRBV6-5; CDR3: ASRSSQSGTDTQY
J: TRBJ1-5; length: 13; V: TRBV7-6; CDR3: ASSPTGASGVAQH